This TCR beta chain derives from a study of blood T cell repertoires in COVID-19. Across the whole study: The origin of the acute and convalescent COVID-19 samples was the United States, Italy and Spain.

The CDR3 extends over 14 amino acids. Trimming cost V 5 bases and J 8 bases, with 15 bases left between them. Germline V gene sequence: CDR1 LNHNV, CDR2 YYDKDF (reference sequence). Generated by immunoSEQ multiplex PCR, the TCRdb table keeps only in-frame clones and is missing some. The sample holds more than 100,000 clones, approximately 87% seen once. Sequenced: peripheral blood. V usage is TRBV15 and J usage is TRBJ1-4; possibly TRBD1 for D (5 bases). This TCR came from a woman aged 55 to 70 with acute or convalescent COVID-19. Here the CDR3 reads CATSLGRADEKLFF. The DNA of the CDR3 is TGTGCCACCAGCCTTGGCAGGGCGGACGAAAAACTGTTTTTT.